This T cell receptor beta chain was recorded in a study of PD-1 blockade in classical Hodgkin lymphoma. TCRdb keeps only in-frame clones here, not all; method: immunoSEQ multiplex PCR. The table shows about 35,000 clones, with roughly 89% occurring only once. Stated time point: newly diagnosed, previously untreated cHL patient sample. It was by magnetic negative selection that CD4+ T cells were purified from thawed PBMCs. Investigators turned to newly diagnosed, untreated classical Hodgkin lymphoma PBMCs for comparison. As regards this clone: Its cognate antigen is unknown.

V lost 0 bases and J lost 4; bases outside the gene matches: 11. Germline V gene sequence: CDR1 MDHEN, CDR2 SYDVKM. This CDR3 comprises 17 residues. Broader study findings: Relative to healthy donors, newly diagnosed patients reportedly had lower baseline TCR diversity, which was reported as lower still in relapsed/refractory patients. Nothing has yet pinned down what causes the repertoire differences, possibly disease activity or prior therapy.

The receptor comes from a human donor with classical Hodgkin lymphoma. Sequencing was carried out using CD4+ T cells from blood. This chain joins TRBV28 and TRBJ2-5; 7 bases agree with TRBD1. The CDR3 protein is CASSLWTGRRGRETQYF. As DNA, the CDR3 is TGTGCCAGCAGTTTATGGACGGGACGCAGGGGGAGAGAGACCCAGTACTTC.